A selection of T cell receptor beta chains follows, all from one sample in a study of naive and memory T cell subsets. In TCRdb, the UMI-ligation and nested PCR reads were re-called with MiXCR into one record per CDR3 protein. Of 19,000 or so distinct CDR3 sequences listed, approximately 9.9% are singletons. Material: central memory CD8+ T cells from blood. These receptors all come from a human donor in good health. Each CDR3 is given with its conserved first and last residue. Each record gives: D gene, V gene, clone size, J gene, CDR3 protein, CDR3 DNA. D genes are given only for firm matches. Size values are once, few and many counts, or a class for expanded clones, and some rows have none.

.,TRBV6-1,few,TRBJ2-3,CASSEGPQSDTQYF,TGTGCCAGCAGTGAAGGGCCCCAGTCAGATACGCAGTATTTT
.,TRBV5-4,few,TRBJ1-2,CASSSVGGYTF,TGTGCCAGCAGCTCCGTAGGCGGCTACACCTTC
.,TRBV20-1,many,TRBJ1-2,CSASAVANYGYTF,TGCAGTGCGTCCGCCGTAGCTAACTATGGCTACACCTTC
.,TRBV7-2,.,TRBJ2-7,CASSLAGGDSYEQYF,TGTGCCAGCAGCTTAGCAGGCGGAGACTCCTACGAGCAGTACTTC
TRBD1,TRBV12-3/TRBV12-4,many,TRBJ1-5,CASSQTGGRNQPQHF,TGTGCCAGCAGTCAGACAGGGGGCCGGAATCAGCCCCAGCATTTT
TRBD2,TRBV2,few,TRBJ2-7,CATGTQLAGASEQYF,TGTGCCACCGGCACACAACTAGCGGGAGCCTCCGAGCAGTACTTC
TRBD2,TRBV19,few,TRBJ2-1,CASSIVGGGYNEQFF,TGTGCCAGTAGTATTGTTGGGGGGGGGTACAATGAGCAGTTCTTC
TRBD2,TRBV20-1,many,TRBJ2-7,CSARLLGTSDYEQYF,TGCAGTGCTAGATTGCTCGGGACTAGCGACTACGAGCAGTACTTC
TRBD2,TRBV4-1,few,TRBJ2-5,CASSQERTSGRWETQYF,TGCGCCAGCAGCCAAGAGCGGACTAGCGGGAGATGGGAGACCCAGTACTTC
.,TRBV20-1,.,TRBJ2-5,CSARDWATEETQYF,TGCAGTGCTAGAGATTGGGCTACCGAGGAGACCCAGTACTTC
.,TRBV29-1,.,TRBJ1-2,CSVADSPGYTF,TGCAGCGTTGCTGACAGCCCGGGCTACACCTTC
.,TRBV4-3,many,TRBJ2-1,CASSQDGNRYNEQFF,TGCGCCAGCAGCCAAGATGGGAACAGGTACAATGAGCAGTTCTTC
TRBD1,TRBV5-1,few,TRBJ1-1,CASSLVGTGITNTEAFF,TGCGCCAGCAGCTTGGTAGGGACAGGAATTACGAACACTGAAGCTTTCTTT
TRBD1,TRBV28,many,TRBJ1-1,CASSFAGTGPLNTEAFF,TGTGCCAGCAGTTTCGCCGGGACAGGGCCCCTGAACACTGAAGCTTTCTTT
TRBD1,TRBV9,few,TRBJ2-2,CASSGTGTVITGELFF,TGTGCCAGCAGCGGAACCGGGACAGTGATCACCGGGGAGCTGTTTTTT
TRBD1,TRBV25-1,.,TRBJ2-3,CASSPMGRDRTQYF,TGTGCCAGCAGTCCCATGGGCCGGGACAGGACCCAGTATTTT
.,TRBV13,.,TRBJ2-1,CASSFRWGGDEQFF,TGTGCCAGCAGCTTCCGATGGGGGGGCGATGAGCAGTTCTTC
.,TRBV30,many,TRBJ1-1,CAWRDRHLAEAFF,TGTGCCTGGAGGGACAGACACCTCGCTGAAGCTTTCTTT
.,TRBV6-5,.,TRBJ2-2,CASSYGPPANTGELFF,TGTGCCAGCAGTTACGGGCCCCCCGCGAACACCGGGGAGCTGTTTTTT
TRBD1,TRBV2,many,TRBJ2-7,CASSHTGGGTYEQYF,TGTGCCAGCAGCCACACAGGGGGCGGAACCTACGAGCAGTACTTC
.,TRBV13,few,TRBJ2-1,CASSYHSEQFF,TGTGCCAGCAGCTACCACAGTGAGCAGTTCTTC
TRBD2,TRBV2,.,TRBJ2-7,CASSENKAGGSLTYEQHF,TGTGCCAGCAGTGAAAATAAAGCGGGAGGTTCCCTCACCTACGAGCAGCACTTC